This T cell receptor beta chain appears in the sequencing data of a study of patients and donors after allogeneic stem cell transplantation. The CDR3 length is 13 residues. V lost 4 bases and J lost 1, with 7 bases in between. TCRdb re-called the RT-PCR reads with MiXCR, one entry per CDR3 protein. The sample consists of roughly 960,000 distinct CDR3 sequences, about 20% of them appearing once. The specimen sequenced was blood, either unsorted or a sorted T cell fraction (not recorded which). This TCR derives from a human donor who was either an allogeneic HSCT recipient or a stem cell or donor lymphocyte infusion donor (not recorded which). It is not recorded whose cells these are; they may come from a transplant donor. The gene calls are TRBV12-3 or TRBV12-4 and TRBJ2-5; the D is unclear. The CDR3 loop reads CASSWRPQETQYF. The CDR3 region has the DNA TGTGCCAGCAGTTGGCGACCCCAAGAGACCCAGTACTTC.